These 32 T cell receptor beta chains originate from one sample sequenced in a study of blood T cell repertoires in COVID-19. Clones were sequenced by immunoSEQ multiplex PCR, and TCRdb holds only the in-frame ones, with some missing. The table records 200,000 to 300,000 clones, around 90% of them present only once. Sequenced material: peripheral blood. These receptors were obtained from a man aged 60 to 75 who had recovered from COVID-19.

The CDR3 DNA follows: TGTGCCAGCAGCTTAATCCCCGGGACAGGAGATGAAAAACTGTTTTTT. This sequence encodes CASSLIPGTGDEKLFF. The V and J genes are TRBV7-9 and TRBJ1-4, with TRBD1 matching over 8 bases. Germline CDR1 is SEHNR and CDR2 is FQNEAQ (reference sequence). V trimming: 2 bases; J trimming: 6 bases; junction bases outside the gene matches: 8. This CDR3 is built from 16 residues. The variable domain in full, completed from reference TRBV7-9 and TRBJ1-4, reads DTGVSQNPRHKITKRGQNVTFRCDPISEHNRLYWYRQTLGQGPEFLTYFQNEAQLEKSRLLSDRFSAERPKGSFSTLEIQRTEQGDSAMYLCASSLIPGTGDEKLFFGSGTQLSVL.

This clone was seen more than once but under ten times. In nucleotides, the CDR3 is TGTGCCAGCAGCCCAACGGTTAACACTGAAGCTTTCTTT. Its protein product is CASSPTVNTEAFF. This chain connects TRBV7-9 to TRBJ1-1; D gene unclear. The CDR3 runs 13 residues. Per the germline V gene, CDR1 is SEHNR and CDR2 is FQNEAQ (reference sequence). The V end was cut by 5 bases, the J end by 2 bases, with 9 bases between.

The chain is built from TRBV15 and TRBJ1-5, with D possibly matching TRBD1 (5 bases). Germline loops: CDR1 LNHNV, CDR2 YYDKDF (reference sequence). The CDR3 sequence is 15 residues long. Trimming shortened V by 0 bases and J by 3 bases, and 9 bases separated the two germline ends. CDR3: CATSRDVGDNQPQHF. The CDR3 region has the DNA TGTGCCACCAGCAGAGATGTAGGGGACAATCAGCCCCAGCATTTT.

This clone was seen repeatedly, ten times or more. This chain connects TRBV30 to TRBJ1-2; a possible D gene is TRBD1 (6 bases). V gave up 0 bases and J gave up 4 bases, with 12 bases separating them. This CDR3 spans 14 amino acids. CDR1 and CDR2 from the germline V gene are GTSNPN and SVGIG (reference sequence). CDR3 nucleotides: TGTGCCTGGAGTGTATTGTTGACAGGCTATGGCTACACCTTC. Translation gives CAWSVLLTGYGYTF.

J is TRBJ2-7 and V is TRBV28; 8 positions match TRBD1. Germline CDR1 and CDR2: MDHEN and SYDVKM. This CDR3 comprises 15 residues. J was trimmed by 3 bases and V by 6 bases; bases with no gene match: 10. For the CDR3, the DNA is TGTGCCAGCAGCATCCGGGACAGGACTAACTACGAGCAGTACTTC. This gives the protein CASSIRDRTNYEQYF.

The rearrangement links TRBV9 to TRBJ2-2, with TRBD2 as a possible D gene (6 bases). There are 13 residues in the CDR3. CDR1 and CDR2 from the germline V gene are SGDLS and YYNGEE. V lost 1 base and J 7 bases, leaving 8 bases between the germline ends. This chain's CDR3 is CASSVRRDGELFF. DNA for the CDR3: TGTGCCAGCAGCGTACGGAGGGACGGGGAGCTGTTTTTT.

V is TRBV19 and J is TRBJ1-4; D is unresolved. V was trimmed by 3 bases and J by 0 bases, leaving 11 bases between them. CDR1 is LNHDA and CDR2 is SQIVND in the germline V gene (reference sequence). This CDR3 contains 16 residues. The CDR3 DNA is TGTGCCAGTAGTATCGGTAGATCTGCAACTAATGAAAAACTGTTTTTT. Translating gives CASSIGRSATNEKLFF.

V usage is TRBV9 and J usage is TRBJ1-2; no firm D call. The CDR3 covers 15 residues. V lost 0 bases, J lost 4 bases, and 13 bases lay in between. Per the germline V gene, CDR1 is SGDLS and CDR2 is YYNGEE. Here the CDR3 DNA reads TGTGCCAGCAGCGTAGGCGAGAGTCAGGTCTATGGCTACACCTTC. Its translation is CASSVGESQVYGYTF.

The DNA for the CDR3 is TGTGCCAGTAGTGGCACAGACACAGATACGCAGTATTTT. Its protein is CASSGTDTDTQYF. This rearrangement joins TRBV19 to TRBJ2-3; no clear D. The V gene lost 5 bases and the J gene lost 2 bases, with 8 bases spanning the gap. Germline values: CDR1 LNHDA, CDR2 SQIVND (reference sequence). The CDR3 sequence is 13 residues long.

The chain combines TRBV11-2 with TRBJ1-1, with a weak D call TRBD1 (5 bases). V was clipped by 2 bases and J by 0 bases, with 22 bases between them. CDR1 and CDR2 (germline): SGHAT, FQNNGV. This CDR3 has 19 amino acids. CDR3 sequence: CASSLSLGHGGFMNTEAFF. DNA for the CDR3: TGTGCCAGCAGCTTAAGCCTTGGCCACGGGGGGTTTATGAACACTGAAGCTTTCTTT.

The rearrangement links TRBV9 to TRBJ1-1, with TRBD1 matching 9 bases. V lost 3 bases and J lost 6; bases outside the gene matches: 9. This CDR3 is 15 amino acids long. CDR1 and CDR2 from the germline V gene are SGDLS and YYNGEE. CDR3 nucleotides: TGTGCCAGCAGCGCGACAGGGGGGCGTTGGGCTGAAGCTTTCTTT. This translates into CASSATGGRWAEAFF.

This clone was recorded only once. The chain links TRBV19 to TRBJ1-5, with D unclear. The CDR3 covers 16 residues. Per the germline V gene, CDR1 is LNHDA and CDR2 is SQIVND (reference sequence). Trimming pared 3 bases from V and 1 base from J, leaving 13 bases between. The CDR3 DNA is TGTGCCAGTAGTATGGGAGGAATGGGAAGCAATCAGCCCCAGCATTTT. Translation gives CASSMGGMGSNQPQHF.

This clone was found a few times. The CDR3 DNA is TGTGCCAGCAGTCCACGGACAGGGGGCGTTCAGCCCCAGCATTTT. Translated, it gives CASSPRTGGVQPQHF. J is TRBJ1-5 and V is TRBV28, with 11 nucleotides matching TRBD1. In germline, CDR1 is MDHEN, CDR2 SYDVKM. The CDR3 runs to 15 residues. Trimming cost V 5 bases and J 6 bases; bases outside gene matches: 6.

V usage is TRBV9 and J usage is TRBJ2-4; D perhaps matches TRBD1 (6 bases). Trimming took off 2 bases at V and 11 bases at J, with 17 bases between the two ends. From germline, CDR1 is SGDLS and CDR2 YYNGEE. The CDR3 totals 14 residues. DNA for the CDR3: TGTGCCAGCAGCGTGACAGGTGGATATACTGTTCAGTACTTC. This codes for CASSVTGGYTVQYF.

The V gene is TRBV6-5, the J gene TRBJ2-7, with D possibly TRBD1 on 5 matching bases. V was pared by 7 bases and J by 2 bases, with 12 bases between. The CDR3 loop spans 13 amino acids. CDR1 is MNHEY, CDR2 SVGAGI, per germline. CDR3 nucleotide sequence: TGTGCCAGCACCCCAGGGCCAACCTACGAGCAGTACTTC. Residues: CASTPGPTYEQYF.

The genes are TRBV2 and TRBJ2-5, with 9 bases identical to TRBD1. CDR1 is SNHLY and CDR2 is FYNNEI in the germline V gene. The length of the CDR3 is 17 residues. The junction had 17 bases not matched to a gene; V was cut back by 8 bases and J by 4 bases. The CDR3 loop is CASGSTGGSPYGETQYF. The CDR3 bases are TGTGCCAGCGGGAGCACAGGGGGCTCCCCTTATGGAGAGACCCAGTACTTC.

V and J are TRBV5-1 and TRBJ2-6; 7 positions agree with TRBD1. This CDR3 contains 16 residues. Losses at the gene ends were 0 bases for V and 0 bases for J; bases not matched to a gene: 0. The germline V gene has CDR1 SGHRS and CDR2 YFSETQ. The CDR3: CASSLDRGSGANVLTF. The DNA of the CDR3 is TGCGCCAGCAGCTTGGACAGGGGCTCTGGGGCCAACGTCCTGACTTTC.

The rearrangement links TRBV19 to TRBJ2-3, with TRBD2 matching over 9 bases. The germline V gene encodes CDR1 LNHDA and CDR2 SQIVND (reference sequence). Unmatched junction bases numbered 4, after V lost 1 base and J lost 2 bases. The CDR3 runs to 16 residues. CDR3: CASSIGLAAHTDTQYF. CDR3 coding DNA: TGTGCCAGTAGTATAGGACTAGCGGCCCACACAGATACGCAGTATTTT.

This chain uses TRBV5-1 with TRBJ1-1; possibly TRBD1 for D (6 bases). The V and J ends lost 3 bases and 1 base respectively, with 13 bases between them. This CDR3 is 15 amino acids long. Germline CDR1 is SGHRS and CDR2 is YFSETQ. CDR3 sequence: CASSSGSQGNTEAFF. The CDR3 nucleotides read TGCGCCAGCAGCTCGGGTTCACAGGGGAACACTGAAGCTTTCTTT.

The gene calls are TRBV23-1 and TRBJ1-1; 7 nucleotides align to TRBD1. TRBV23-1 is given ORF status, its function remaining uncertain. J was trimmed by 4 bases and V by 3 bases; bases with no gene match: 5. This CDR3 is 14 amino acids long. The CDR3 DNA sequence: TGCGCCAGCAGTCAGCCTACAGGGGCCACTGAAGCTTTCTTT. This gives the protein CASSQPTGATEAFF.

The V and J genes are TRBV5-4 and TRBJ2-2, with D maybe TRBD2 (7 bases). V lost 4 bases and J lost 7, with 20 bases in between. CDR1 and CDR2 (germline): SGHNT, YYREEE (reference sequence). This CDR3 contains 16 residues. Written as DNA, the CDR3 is TGTGCCAGCAGCGCAAGGGGGGGCTCGTGGGGCGGGGAGCTGTTTTTT. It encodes CASSARGGSWGGELFF.

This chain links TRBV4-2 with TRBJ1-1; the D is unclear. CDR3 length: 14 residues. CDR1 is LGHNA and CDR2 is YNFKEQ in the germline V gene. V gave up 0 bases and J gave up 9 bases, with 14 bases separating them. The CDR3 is CASSQDPRQSQAFF. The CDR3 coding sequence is TGTGCCAGCAGCCAAGACCCGCGACAATCCCAAGCTTTCTTT.

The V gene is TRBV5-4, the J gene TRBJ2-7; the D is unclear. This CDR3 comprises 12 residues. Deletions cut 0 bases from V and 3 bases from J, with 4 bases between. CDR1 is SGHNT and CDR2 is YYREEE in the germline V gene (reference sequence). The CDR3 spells CASSLDFYEQYV. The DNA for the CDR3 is TGTGCCAGCAGCTTGGACTTCTACGAGCAGTACGTC.

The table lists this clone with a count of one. CDR3 DNA sequence: TGTGCCAGCAGTGAATCCAGGGAGGGTGGTACGCAGTATTTT. This codes for CASSESREGGTQYF. The chain is built from TRBV6-1 and TRBJ2-3, with 7 bases aligning to TRBD2. This CDR3 is 14 amino acids long. Trimming removed 2 bases from V and 8 bases from J; junction bases left unmatched: 7. Germline V CDR1 and CDR2: MNHNS, SASEGT.

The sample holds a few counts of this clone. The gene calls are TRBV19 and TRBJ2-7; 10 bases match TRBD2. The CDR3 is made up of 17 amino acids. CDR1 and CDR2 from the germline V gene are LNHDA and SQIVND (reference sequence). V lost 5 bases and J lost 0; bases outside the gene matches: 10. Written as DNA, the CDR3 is TGTGCCAGTAGTGGCGGCACTAGCGGGGCCTTCTCCTACGAGCAGTACTTC. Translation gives CASSGGTSGAFSYEQYF.

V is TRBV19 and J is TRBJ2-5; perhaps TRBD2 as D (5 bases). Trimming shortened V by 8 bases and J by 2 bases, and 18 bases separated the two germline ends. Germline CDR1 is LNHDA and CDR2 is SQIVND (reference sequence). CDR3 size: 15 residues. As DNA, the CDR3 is TGTGCCAGTTCTCAGAGGGTGACACAACAAGAGACCCAGTACTTC. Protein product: CASSQRVTQQETQYF.

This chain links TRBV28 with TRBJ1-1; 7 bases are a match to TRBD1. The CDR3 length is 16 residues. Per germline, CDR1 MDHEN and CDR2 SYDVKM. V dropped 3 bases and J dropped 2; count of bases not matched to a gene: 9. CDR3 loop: CASSFYGTEHNTEAFF. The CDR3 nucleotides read TGTGCCAGCAGTTTCTATGGGACAGAGCATAACACTGAAGCTTTCTTT.

The CDR3 bases are TGTGCCAGCAGCCAAAACCCAGCAGGGGGTGACACCGGGGAGCTGTTTTTT. It yields the protein CASSQNPAGGDTGELFF. The gene calls are TRBV3-1 (or the pseudogene TRBV3-2) and TRBJ2-2; 7 nucleotides line up with TRBD1. This CDR3 is 17 amino acids long. The germline V gene encodes CDR1 LGHDT and CDR2 YNNKEL (reference sequence). V dropped 2 bases and J dropped 3; count of bases not matched to a gene: 9.

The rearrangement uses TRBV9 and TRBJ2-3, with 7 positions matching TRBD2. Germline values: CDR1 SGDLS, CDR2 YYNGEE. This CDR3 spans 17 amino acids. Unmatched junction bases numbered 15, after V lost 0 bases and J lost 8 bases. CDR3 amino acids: CASSVADGGLLPGTQYF. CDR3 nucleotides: TGTGCCAGCAGCGTAGCTGACGGGGGACTACTGCCGGGTACGCAGTATTTT. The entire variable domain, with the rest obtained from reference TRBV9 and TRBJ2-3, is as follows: DSGVTQTPKHLITATGQRVTLRCSPRSGDLSVYWYQQSLDQGLQFLIQYYNGEERAKGNILERFSAQQFPDLHSELNLSSLELGDSALYFCASSVADGGLLPGTQYFGPGTRLTVL.

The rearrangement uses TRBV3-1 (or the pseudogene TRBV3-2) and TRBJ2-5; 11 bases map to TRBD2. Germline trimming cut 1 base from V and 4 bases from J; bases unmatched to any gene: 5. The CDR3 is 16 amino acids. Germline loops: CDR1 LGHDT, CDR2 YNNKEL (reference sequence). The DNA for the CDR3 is TGTGCCAGCAGCCAAGGACGACTAGCGGGAAGAGAGACCCAGTACTTC. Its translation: CASSQGRLAGRETQYF.

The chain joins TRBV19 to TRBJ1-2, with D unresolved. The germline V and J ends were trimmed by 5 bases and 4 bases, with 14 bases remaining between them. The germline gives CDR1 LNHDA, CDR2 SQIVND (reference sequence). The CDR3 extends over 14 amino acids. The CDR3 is CASSLQPQTYGYTF. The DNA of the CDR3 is TGTGCCAGTAGTTTACAGCCTCAGACCTATGGCTACACCTTC.

The CDR3 spells CATSQGQKRTDTQYF. In DNA form, the CDR3 reads TGTGCCACCAGCCAGGGCCAGAAAAGAACAGATACGCAGTATTTT. V is TRBV24-1 and J is TRBJ2-3; TRBD1 is a possible D gene (5 bases). The length of the CDR3 is 15 residues. Germline CDR1 KGHDR, CDR2 SFDVKD. Trimming cost V 7 bases and J 3 bases, with 16 bases left between them.